Presented here are 5 T cell receptor beta chains from one specimen sequenced in a study of shared clonotypes between healthy human individuals. Profiling relied on immunoSEQ multiplex PCR, and the TCRdb table lists in-frame clones only, not all of them. This sample yields about 1.5 million clones, of which around 95% are seen a single time; 1.2% belongs to the top ten. Sequencing was done on a sample of naive CD4+ T cells sorted from blood. Subset defined: CD45RA+ positively selected. Receptors originate from a man aged 30 to 45 in good health.

The gene calls are TRBV27 and TRBJ2-7; no reliable D call. Germline V gene data show CDR1 as MNHEY and CDR2 as SMNVEV (reference sequence). Trimming shortened V by 4 bases and J by 2 bases, and 9 bases separated the two germline ends. The CDR3 length is 13 residues. The CDR3 nucleotides are TGTGCCAGCAGTTATATTGCTACCTACGAGCAGTACTTC. It yields the protein CASSYIATYEQYF.

As concerns this clone: Because the CDR3 is missing its conserved closing phenylalanine or tryptophan, this is likely a read error. The DNA is left out, because the CDR3 cannot be placed on it with certainty; the CDR3 is given as TCRdb lists it. CDR3 amino acids: CASSITGTSGLHL. The rearrangement links TRBV19 to TRBJ2-7; no check of the table's D call, TRBD2, against the DNA was made. Germline-derived CDR1 and CDR2 are LNHDA and SQIVND (reference sequence). The CDR3 extends over 13 residues, inclusive of both ends.

CDR3 region: CAIQLVDTQYF. CDR3 DNA: TGTGCCATTCAGTTGGTAGATACGCAGTATTTT. The chain couples TRBV5-4 to TRBJ2-3; D not resolved. Trimming took off 9 bases at V and 5 bases at J, with 10 bases between the two ends. CDR1 and CDR2 (germline): SGHNT, YYREEE (reference sequence). The CDR3 totals 11 residues. Variable domain in full (rest from reference TRBV5-4 and TRBJ2-3): ETGVTQSPTHLIKTRGQQVTLRCSSQSGHNTVSWYQQALGQGPQFIFQYYREEENGRGNFPPRFSGLQFPNYSSELNVNALELDDSALYLCAIQLVDTQYFGPGTRLTVL.

The rearrangement links TRBV6-6 to TRBJ2-3; TRBD1 matches 7 bases. This CDR3 region has 13 residues. Germline V gene lookup returns CDR1 MNHNY and CDR2 SVGAGI (reference sequence). Losses at the gene ends were 8 bases for V and 1 base for J; bases not matched to a gene: 3. CDR3 in amino acids: CASRDRGTDTQYF. CDR3 in DNA: TGTGCCAGCCGGGACAGAGGCACAGATACGCAGTATTTT.

The chain links TRBV6-6 to TRBJ2-7, with TRBD1 matching over 10 bases. Germline V gene sequence: CDR1 MNHNY, CDR2 SVGAGI (reference sequence). This CDR3 contains 15 residues. The junction had 7 bases not matched to a gene; V was cut back by 6 bases and J by 2 bases. For the CDR3, the DNA is TGTGCCAGCAGGGACCGGGACAGGGGAACCTACGAGCAGTACTTC. Translated, it gives CASRDRDRGTYEQYF.